This TCR beta chain was sequenced in a study of CD8+CD57+ T cells in acquired aplastic anemia. Across the whole study: Mean DNA quantity obtained from sorted CD4+ and CD8+ cells was about 3 ug. Average CD4+ read depth in healthy donors was about 10.8 million reads. Whole-study results and caveats: Levels of CD8+ Simpson's diversity were not significantly distinct in patients versus controls. Comparison of patients with controls identified almost 30 shared CD8+ CDR3 sequences.

A remark on this clonotype: What it binds is not known.

The ends were cut back, 1 base at V and 6 bases at J, with 10 bases in the middle. The CDR3 is made up of 13 amino acids. The germline CDR1 and CDR2 sequences are SGHTA and FQGNSA. CDR3 and TCR beta VDJ profiling relied on a genomic DNA template. TCRdb re-derived calls from the reads in MiXCR, one entry per CDR3 protein. The sample gives some 82,000 distinct CDR3 sequences, under 50% of which show up once; roughly 70% is in the top ten. The V gene is TRBV7-2, the J gene TRBJ2-7, with no clear D. The sequenced sample was sorted CD4+, CD8+, or CD8+CD57+ T cells (not recorded which) from PBMCs. The source of this sequence is a human donor in good health, serving as a control. The CDR3 spells CASSLGRSGEQYF. The CDR3, as DNA: TGTGCCAGCAGCTTAGGCAGGTCGGGCGAGCAGTACTTC.